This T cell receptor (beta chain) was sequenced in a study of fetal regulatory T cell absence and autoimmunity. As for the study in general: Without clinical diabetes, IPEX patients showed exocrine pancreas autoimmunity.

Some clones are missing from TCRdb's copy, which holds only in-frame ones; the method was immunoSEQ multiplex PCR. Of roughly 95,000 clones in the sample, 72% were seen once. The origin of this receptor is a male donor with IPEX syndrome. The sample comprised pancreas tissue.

The CDR3 DNA follows: TGCGCCAGCAGCCAAGATCAGGGTCTGAACACTGAAGCTTTCTTT. Residues: CASSQDQGLNTEAFF. The V gene is TRBV4-1, the J gene TRBJ1-1, with D possibly being TRBD1 (5 bases). The CDR3 length is 15 residues. V lost 0 bases to trimming and J lost 0 bases, with 8 bases between them. CDR1 and CDR2 from the germline V gene are MGHRA and YSYEKL.